The rows below give T cell receptor beta chains drawn from one sample of a study of neurological immune-mediated disorders. MiXCR, applied by TCRdb to the 5' RACE reads, yields one record per CDR3 protein. The repertoire holds about 14,000 distinct CDR3 sequences, 13% seen once, with approximately 42% in the top ten. What was sequenced was CD8+ T cells from blood. Receptor source: a female donor with HTLV-1-associated myelopathy (HAM/TSP). The CDR3 runs from the conserved cysteine through the conserved F or W. A D gene is named only where the DNA matches it firmly. Rows give clone size only sometimes, using once, few, many, or a class for an expanded clone.

v_call	clone_size	j_call	d_call	cdr3_nt	cdr3_aa
TRBV6-2/TRBV6-3	many	TRBJ2-7	TRBD2	TGTGCCAGCAGTTACGGGACTAGCTCCTACGAGCAGTACTTC	CASSYGTSSYEQYF
TRBV5-1	many	TRBJ2-7	.	TGCGCCAGCAGCCGGGAAGGGGATCACGAGCAGTACTTC	CASSREGDHEQYF
TRBV7-9	many	TRBJ2-7	.	TGTGCCAGCAGCCTCTCGGGACACTCCTACGAGCAGTACTTC	CASSLSGHSYEQYF
TRBV7-8	many	TRBJ1-5	.	TGTGCCAGCAGCTTACCTGATCAGCCCCAGCATTTT	CASSLPDQPQHF
TRBV12-3/TRBV12-4	many	TRBJ2-3	TRBD2	TGTGCCAGCAAACTTGGCGGGGGGGGAAATACGCAGTATTTT	CASKLGGGGNTQYF
TRBV4-2	.	TRBJ1-2	.	TGTGCCAGCAGCCAAGGACAGGTCATAAGACAGAGAACTAACTATGGCTACACCTTC	CASSQGQVIRQRTNYGYTF
TRBV6-2/TRBV6-3	many	TRBJ2-7	.	TGTGCCAGCAGCCACACCTACGAGCAGTACTTC	CASSHTYEQYF
TRBV5-1	medium-sized	TRBJ2-1	TRBD2	TGCGCCAGCAGCTTTGCGGGGGGGTACAATGAGCAGTTCTTC	CASSFAGGYNEQFF
TRBV20-1	few	TRBJ2-7	TRBD2	TGCAGTGCTAGCGTATATAGCGGGAGTTACGAGCAGTACTTC	CSASVYSGSYEQYF
TRBV18	many	TRBJ2-4	.	TGTGCCAGCTCACCAGGAGCAGGGTCATACGTCAAAAACATTCAGTACTTC	CASSPGAGSYVKNIQYF
TRBV4-1	many	TRBJ2-1	TRBD2	TGCGCCAGCAGGATGTCTAGCGGGGGGGCCGGGGAGCAGTTCTTC	CASRMSSGGAGEQFF
TRBV30	many	TRBJ1-2	.	TGTGCCTGGAGTTCGGCGGAGAGCTATGGCTACACCTTC	CAWSSAESYGYTF
TRBV7-9	.	TRBJ2-1	TRBD2	TGTGCCAGCAGCCCAGATCGGGGGGGGGTCTTCGGGTTCTTC	CASSPDRGGVFGFF
TRBV7-6	many	TRBJ2-5	TRBD2	TGTGCCAGCAGCCCACAAAAGCTAGCGGGAGGGTTAGAGACCCAGTACTTC	CASSPQKLAGGLETQYF
TRBV5-1	many	TRBJ1-4	.	TGCGCCAGCAGCTTGGCGGGGGGGTACGAAAAACTGTTTTTT	CASSLAGGYEKLFF
TRBV6-5	many	TRBJ2-1	.	TGTGCCAGCAGTTTCTCTATGGAATACAATGAGCAGTTCTTC	CASSFSMEYNEQFF